These T cell receptor beta chains were read from a single sample in a study of identifying expanded T cells in peripheral blood. Profiling relied on immunoSEQ multiplex PCR, and the TCRdb table lists in-frame clones only, not all of them. This table holds approximately 130,000 clones, less than 90% found once. The sample consisted of blood. Receptors originate from a person between 18 and 75 years old in good health. Both conserved end residues are part of each CDR3. A D gene is named only where the DNA matches it firmly. Only some rows state a clone size, as once, few, many or a class for expanded clones.

CDR3nt	CDR3aa	j_gene	v_gene	abundance	d_gene
TGCAGCGTTGTAAGGGACCCGGGGAAGGGCTACACCTTC	CSVVRDPGKGYTF	TRBJ1-2	TRBV29-1	NA	NA
TGTGCCAGCAGCTTCGACAGGTTGAATGAGCAGTTCTTC	CASSFDRLNEQFF	TRBJ2-1	TRBV11-2	NA	NA
TGTGCCAGCAGCGTAGCACAGGGGTACGAGCAGTACTTC	CASSVAQGYEQYF	TRBJ2-7	TRBV9	NA	TRBD1
TGTGCCAGCAGTGAAGTGACAGGGCCTGAAGCTTTCTTT	CASSEVTGPEAFF	TRBJ1-1	TRBV6-1	NA	TRBD1
TGTGCCAGCAGCTTAGGCGGTCAGGTGGGTCACAATGAGCAGTTCTTC	CASSLGGQVGHNEQFF	TRBJ2-1	TRBV5-6	NA	NA
TGTGCCAGCATGAGGGGAGTTTCTGGAAACACCATATATTTT	CASMRGVSGNTIYF	TRBJ1-3	TRBV7-2	NA	NA
TGTGCCAGCAAACTTTACGGGGATCAGGACACCGGGGAGCTGTTTTTT	CASKLYGDQDTGELFF	TRBJ2-2	TRBV4-2	NA	NA
TGTGCCAGCAGCTTGGGTAGCCGGGAGCAGTTCTTC	CASSLGSREQFF	TRBJ2-1	TRBV7-9	NA	NA
TGTGCCAGCTCACCCCCGGCTAGCGGGGGGATGGATGAGCAGTTCTTC	CASSPPASGGMDEQFF	TRBJ2-1	TRBV18	NA	TRBD2
TGTGCCAGCAGCCCCGAGGGGGCGGGAGAAGGCACAGATACGCAGTATTTT	CASSPEGAGEGTDTQYF	TRBJ2-3	TRBV7-9	NA	NA
TGTGCCAGCAGCACCCCCAGGGGCCGGAACACTGAAGCTTTCTTT	CASSTPRGRNTEAFF	TRBJ1-1	TRBV5-4	NA	NA
TGTGCCAGCTCACCGGGACAGCTGCGTGAAGCTTTCTTT	CASSPGQLREAFF	TRBJ1-1	TRBV18	NA	TRBD1
TGTGCCAGCAGTTACTCAGGGGTGGCGGTCACTGAAGCTTTCTTT	CASSYSGVAVTEAFF	TRBJ1-1	TRBV6-5	NA	NA
TGTGCCAGTAGACCTCGGGGGGGGTCCTACGAGCAGTACTTC	CASRPRGGSYEQYF	TRBJ2-7	TRBV19	once	TRBD2
TGTGCCTGGAGTGTACGGGACAGAATAGGCAAAATGAACACTGAAGCTTTCTTT	CAWSVRDRIGKMNTEAFF	TRBJ1-1	TRBV30	once	TRBD1
TGCAGTATGGGGCCTCCGAACACTGAAGCTTTCTTT	CSMGPPNTEAFF	TRBJ1-1	TRBV29-1	few	NA
TGTGCCAGCATACACGAGCAGTACTTC	CASIHEQYF	TRBJ2-7	TRBV9	NA	NA
TGTGCCAGTAGGAGTCAGTCCTCCTATAATTCACCCCTCCACTTT	CASRSQSSYNSPLHF	TRBJ1-6	TRBV19	once	NA
TGTGCCAGCAGTGGGGGGAGGGGTGGAGAGACTGAAGCTTTCTTT	CASSGGRGGETEAFF	TRBJ1-1	TRBV7-6	NA	NA
TGTGCCAGCAGTGATGAATGGGGGGGTGAGCAAGAGACCCAGTACTTC	CASSDEWGGEQETQYF	TRBJ2-5	TRBV6-1	NA	TRBD2
TGTGCCAGCAGTTTACAGGACAGGACCTACAATGAGCAGTTCTTC	CASSLQDRTYNEQFF	TRBJ2-1	TRBV6-5	NA	TRBD1
TGTGCCAGCAGCTTAACTAGCGGGGGAGATACGCAGTATTTT	CASSLTSGGDTQYF	TRBJ2-3	TRBV11-3	NA	TRBD2
TGTGCCAGCAGCCAACCGGGGACAGGTTCAGAAGGCTACACCTTC	CASSQPGTGSEGYTF	TRBJ1-2	TRBV4-2	NA	TRBD1
TGTGCCAGTAGTATCGATCCAGGTCAAAGGGGCAACTATGGCTACACCTTC	CASSIDPGQRGNYGYTF	TRBJ1-2	TRBV19	NA	NA
TGTGCCAGCAGCCCCTACAGGAGAGAGAAGCACGGCTACACCTTC	CASSPYRREKHGYTF	TRBJ1-2	TRBV7-8	NA	NA
TGTGCCAGCTCACCTTACACGTTAACCGGGGAGCTGTTTTTT	CASSPYTLTGELFF	TRBJ2-2	TRBV18	NA	NA
TGTGCCAGCAGCTTACAGGGGGGGGATGAAAAACTGTTTTTT	CASSLQGGDEKLFF	TRBJ1-4	TRBV5-4	NA	TRBD1
TGTGCCAGCAGTGGGGGAATGTACGATACGCAGTATTTT	CASSGGMYDTQYF	TRBJ2-3	TRBV2	NA	NA
TGTGCCTGGAGGGAGCCGAGACTAGCGGAGGGAACAGATACGCAGTATTTT	CAWREPRLAEGTDTQYF	TRBJ2-3	TRBV30	NA	TRBD2
TGCGCCAGCAGCTGGGGGGACAATGAGCAGTTCTTC	CASSWGDNEQFF	TRBJ2-1	TRBV5-1	NA	NA
TGTGCCAGCAGCCTGGGGCTTACGAACACTGAAGCTTTCTTT	CASSLGLTNTEAFF	TRBJ1-1	TRBV7-9	NA	NA
TGTGCCAGCAGCTTAGGACTAGCGGGGGTCTACCAAGAGACCCAGTACTTC	CASSLGLAGVYQETQYF	TRBJ2-5	TRBV7-6	once	TRBD2
TGCGCCAGCAGCCAATCGAGGGGGGTAGCGGGAGAAGAGACCCAGTACTTC	CASSQSRGVAGEETQYF	TRBJ2-5	TRBV4-1	NA	TRBD2
TGTGCCAGCAGCTTGGGTCACATCGTGTCCTCACCCCTCCACTTT	CASSLGHIVSSPLHF	TRBJ1-6	TRBV5-8	NA	NA
TGTGCCAGCAGTAAGACAGACCGTAATGAAAAACTGTTTTTT	CASSKTDRNEKLFF	TRBJ1-4	TRBV28	NA	NA
TGTGCCAGCAGCAAAGATTGGGCGGGACGGACCGGGGAGCTGTTTTTT	CASSKDWAGRTGELFF	TRBJ2-2	TRBV21-1	NA	NA